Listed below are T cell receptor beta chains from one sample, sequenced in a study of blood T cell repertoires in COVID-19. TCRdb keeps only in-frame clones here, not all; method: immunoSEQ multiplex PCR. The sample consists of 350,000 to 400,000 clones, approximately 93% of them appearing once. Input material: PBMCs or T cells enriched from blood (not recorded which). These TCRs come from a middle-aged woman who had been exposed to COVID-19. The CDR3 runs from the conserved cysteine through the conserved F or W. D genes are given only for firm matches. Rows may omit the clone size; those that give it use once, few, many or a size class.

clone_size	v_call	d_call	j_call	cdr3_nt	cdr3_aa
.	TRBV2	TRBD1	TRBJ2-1	TGTGCCACTAACCGGGACAGGGTCCTCAATGAGCAGTTCTTC	CATNRDRVLNEQFF
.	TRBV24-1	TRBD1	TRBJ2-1	TGTGCCACCGGGGGACAGGGGAAGAGAGAGCAGTTCTTC	CATGGQGKREQFF
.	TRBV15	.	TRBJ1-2	TGTGCCACCAGCCCGGGACAAAACCACTATGGCTACACCTTC	CATSPGQNHYGYTF
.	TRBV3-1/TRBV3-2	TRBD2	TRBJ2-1	TGTGCCAGCAGCCAAGAAGGGCTAGCGGACTCCTACAATGAGCAGTTCTTC	CASSQEGLADSYNEQFF
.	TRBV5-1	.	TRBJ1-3	TGCGCCAGCAGCTTTTACGGGGCTGGAAACACCATATATTTT	CASSFYGAGNTIYF
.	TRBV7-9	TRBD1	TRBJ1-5	TGTGCCAGCAGCTCGACAGGGAATCAGCCCCAGCATTTT	CASSSTGNQPQHF
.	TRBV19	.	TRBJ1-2	TGTGCCAGTAGTATGAGGCGCGGGACGACGAACTATGGCTACACCTTC	CASSMRRGTTNYGYTF
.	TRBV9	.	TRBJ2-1	TGTGCCAGCAGCGCCTCCGGAGCGGATTACAATGAGCAGTTCTTC	CASSASGADYNEQFF
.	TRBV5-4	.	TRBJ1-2	TGTGCCAGCAGCCCACTCCCAGGAAGCTATGGCTACACCTTC	CASSPLPGSYGYTF
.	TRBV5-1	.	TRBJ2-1	TGCGCCAGCAGCAAGGACTCGGGATACAATGAGCAGTTCTTC	CASSKDSGYNEQFF
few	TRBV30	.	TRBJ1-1	TGTGCCTGGACCAAGGGGGGGCTTAGGCCCATGAACACTGAAGCTTTCTTT	CAWTKGGLRPMNTEAFF
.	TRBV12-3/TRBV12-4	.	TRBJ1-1	TGTGCCAGCAGTCCCCCGGGATCGAAAGCTTTCTTT	CASSPPGSKAFF
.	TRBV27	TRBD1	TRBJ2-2	TGTGCCAGCAGGAAGACAGGGATCACCGGGGAGCTGTTTTTT	CASRKTGITGELFF
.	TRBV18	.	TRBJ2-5	TGTGCCAGCTCACCACCGGCCGAGACCCAGTACTTC	CASSPPAETQYF
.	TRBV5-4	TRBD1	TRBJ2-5	TGTGCCAGCAGCGCGGGCGACAGGGGGCGTCGCGAGACCCAGTACTTC	CASSAGDRGRRETQYF
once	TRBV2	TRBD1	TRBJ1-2	TGTGCCAGCACCCCGGGACAGAACTATGGCTACACCTTC	CASTPGQNYGYTF
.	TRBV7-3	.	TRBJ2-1	TGTGCCAGCAGCTTACTCGACTCCGTTATGATCTTC	CASSLLDSVMIF
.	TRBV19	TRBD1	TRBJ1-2	TGTGCCAGTAGTATCCGGGACAGGGGCTATGTTAACTATGGCTACACCTTC	CASSIRDRGYVNYGYTF
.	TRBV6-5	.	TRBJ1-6	TGTGCCAGCAGTTACTCGAGGGTTGGAAATTCACCCCTCCACTTT	CASSYSRVGNSPLHF
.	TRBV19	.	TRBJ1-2	TGTGCCAGTAGTAGGTTCTCCCCCGGGGGCTATGGCTACACCTTC	CASSRFSPGGYGYTF
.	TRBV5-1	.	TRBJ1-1	TGCGCCAGCGCCCCGAGCCCGGGCGGGTATCCTGAAGCTTTCTTT	CASAPSPGGYPEAFF
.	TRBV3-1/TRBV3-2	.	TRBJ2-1	TGTGCCAGCAGCCAACAGGGTGAGCAGTTCTTC	CASSQQGEQFF
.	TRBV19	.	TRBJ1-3	TGTGCCAGTAGTATGACAGTCTCTGGAAACACCATATATTTT	CASSMTVSGNTIYF
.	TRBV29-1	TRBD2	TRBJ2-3	TGCAGCGTTGGGACGGGAGGTGATACGCAGTATTTT	CSVGTGGDTQYF
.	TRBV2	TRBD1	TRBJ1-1	TGTGCCAGTGAAATGGACAGGGGAGCCGACACTGAAGCTTTCTTT	CASEMDRGADTEAFF
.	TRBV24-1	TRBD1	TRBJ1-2	TGTGCCACCAGTGCTGCGACAGGGGCCTATGGCTACACCTTC	CATSAATGAYGYTF
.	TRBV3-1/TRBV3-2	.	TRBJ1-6	TGTGCCAGCAGCCAAGATCAAACAGGGCCTTGGTCACCCCTCCACTTT	CASSQDQTGPWSPLHF
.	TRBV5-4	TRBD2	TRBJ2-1	TGTGCCAGCAGCCATCCTTCGGGCGGGAGGCCACCAGGTTCCTACAATGAGCAGTTCTTC	CASSHPSGGRPPGSYNEQFF
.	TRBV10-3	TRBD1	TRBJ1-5	TGTGCCATCAGGGGTACAGGGGGCAATCAGCCCCAGCATTTT	CAIRGTGGNQPQHF
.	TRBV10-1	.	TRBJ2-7	TGCGCCAGCAGTGAGTCAGGGGTGGGCTCCTACGAGCAGTACTTC	CASSESGVGSYEQYF
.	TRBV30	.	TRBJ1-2	TGTGCCTGGAGGTATAGACAGGATCATGGCTACACCTTC	CAWRYRQDHGYTF